This T cell receptor beta chain is drawn from a study of blood T cell repertoires in COVID-19. Study context: There were acute and convalescent COVID-19 samples, and they came from the United States, Italy and Spain.

Original processing methods: Amplification of reference gene primers was used by the study to estimate nucleated cell counts. Repertoires were generated with immunoSEQ multiplex PCR, while TCRdb's copy carries only in-frame clones and drops some. V, J and clone size were drawn from that table, and D and trimming were deduced from the DNA. This table has about 100,000 clones, approximately 89% appearing once. The TCR sequence derives from a woman aged 30 to 39 with acute or convalescent COVID-19. Sample: peripheral blood.

In DNA, the CDR3 is TGTGCCAGCAGCTTAGGACGGGGGAGCTCCTACGAGCAGTACTTC. Its translation: CASSLGRGSSYEQYF. The chain is built from TRBV7-9 and TRBJ2-7, with D tentatively TRBD2 (6 bases). The CDR3 loop spans 15 amino acids. V lost 1 base, J lost 0 bases, and 10 bases lay in between. Germline values: CDR1 SEHNR, CDR2 FQNEAQ (reference sequence).